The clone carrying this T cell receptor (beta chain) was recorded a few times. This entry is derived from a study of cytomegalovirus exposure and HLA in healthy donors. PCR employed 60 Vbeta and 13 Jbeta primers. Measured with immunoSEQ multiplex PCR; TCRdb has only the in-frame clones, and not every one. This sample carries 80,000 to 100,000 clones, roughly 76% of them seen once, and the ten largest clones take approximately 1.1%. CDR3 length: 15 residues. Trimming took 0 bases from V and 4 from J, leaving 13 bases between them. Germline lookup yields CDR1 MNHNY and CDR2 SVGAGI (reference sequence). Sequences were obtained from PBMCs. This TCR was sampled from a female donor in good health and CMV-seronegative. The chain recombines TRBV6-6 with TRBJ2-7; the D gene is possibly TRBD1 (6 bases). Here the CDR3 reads CASSYSWDTVYEQYF. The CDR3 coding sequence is TGTGCCAGCAGTTACTCGTGGGACACCGTGTACGAGCAGTACTTC.